This T cell receptor beta chain was sequenced during a study of control samples from healthy donors and cancer patients. This CDR3 comprises 15 residues. Trimming pared 3 bases from V and 1 base from J, leaving 8 bases between. Germline V gene lookup returns CDR1 SGHDT and CDR2 YYEEEE. Repertoires were generated with immunoSEQ multiplex PCR, while TCRdb's copy carries only in-frame clones and drops some. The sample shows roughly 120,000 clones, around 89% of them seen only once. Source material: blood. This chain uses TRBV5-6 with TRBJ1-6; D is perhaps TRBD1 (6 bases). The receptor comes from a woman aged 70 to 79 in good health. The CDR3, as DNA: TGTGCCAGCAGCTCAGGACAGTCCTATAATTCACCCCTCCACTTT. It encodes CASSSGQSYNSPLHF.